Listed here are 17 T cell receptor beta chains from one sample, sequenced in a study of blood T cell dynamics during melanoma immunotherapy. Repertoires were generated with immunoSEQ multiplex PCR, while TCRdb's copy carries only in-frame clones and drops some. The sample yields 11,000 or so clones, roughly 84% seen once. Time point in this sample: week 3, after first cycle of checkpoint inhibitor. Sequencing used blood, obtained from a patient treated with checkpoint blockade. The receptor source for this set is a human donor with melanoma.

V gene TRBV18 combines with J gene TRBJ2-7; a possible D gene is TRBD2 (7 bases). Trimming removed 3 bases at V and 3 bases at J, with 18 bases between. The CDR3 length is 16 residues. The germline V gene has CDR1 KGHSH and CDR2 LQKENI. CDR3 sequence reads: CASSPPGGGGHYEQYF. CDR3 DNA sequence: TGTGCCAGCTCACCTCCGGGGGGCGGGGGTCACTACGAGCAGTACTTC.

The rearrangement joins TRBV5-6 to TRBJ1-3; 8 nucleotides match TRBD1. CDR1 SGHDT and CDR2 YYEEEE come from the germline V gene. CDR3 length: 16 residues. Trimming took 3 bases from V and 3 from J; bases not matched to a gene: 8. CDR3 amino acids: CASSSPGQVFGNTIYF. DNA of the CDR3: TGTGCCAGCAGCTCTCCGGGACAGGTATTTGGAAACACCATATATTTT.

There are a few counts of this clone. The V and J genes are TRBV6-4 and TRBJ2-3; D tentatively reads TRBD1 or TRBD2 (6 bases each). Germline V gene data show CDR1 as MRHNA and CDR2 as SNTAGT. This CDR3 is 14 amino acids long. The V end was cut by 4 bases, the J end by 2 bases, with 10 bases between. The CDR3 DNA sequence: TGTGCCAGCAGTGTTGGGGGGCCCACAGATACGCAGTATTTT. It translates to CASSVGGPTDTQYF.

The rearrangement joins TRBV7-8 to TRBJ1-3; D not certain. Looked up from germline, CDR1 is SGHVS and CDR2 is FQNEAQ. The CDR3 length is 14 residues. Trimming shortened V by 2 bases and J by 2 bases, and 7 bases separated the two germline ends. The CDR3 DNA reads TGTGCCAGCAGCTTAACGGGGACTGGAAACACCATATATTTT. It specifies CASSLTGTGNTIYF.

This chain connects TRBV6-5 to TRBJ1-6, with unresolved D. Between the trimmed V and J ends, which lost 2 bases and 6 bases, there was a span of 11 bases. The CDR3 length is 15 residues. Germline values: CDR1 MNHEY, CDR2 SVGAGI. The CDR3 DNA sequence: TGTGCCAGCAGTTACACAGAATCCAGTAATTCACCCCTCCACTTT. Translating gives CASSYTESSNSPLHF.

In its sample, this clone ranks as large. The J gene is TRBJ1-6, the V gene TRBV19; the D gene is possibly TRBD1 (5 bases). The CDR3 runs to 12 residues. Per germline, CDR1 LNHDA and CDR2 SQIVND (reference sequence). Trimming took off 6 bases at V and 7 bases at J, with 7 bases between the two ends. The CDR3 loop reads CASRPGNSPLHF. Here the CDR3 DNA reads TGTGCCAGTAGGCCAGGGAATTCACCCCTCCACTTT.

This rearrangement joins TRBV7-2 to TRBJ1-1, with 8 positions matching TRBD1. The CDR3 totals 14 residues. After removal of 5 bases from V and 4 bases from J, the junction contained 6 bases not matched to a gene. In germline, CDR1 is SGHTA, CDR2 FQGNSA. The CDR3 region has the DNA TGTGCCAGCAGCGCCTCAGGGGGCGGCACTGAAGCTTTCTTT. Amino acids: CASSASGGGTEAFF. The full variable domain, its missing parts supplied by reference TRBV7-2 and TRBJ1-1, is GAGVSQSPSNKVTEKGKDVELRCDPISGHTALYWYRQSLGQGLEFLIYFQGNSAPDKSGLPSDRFSAERTGGSVSTLTIQRTQQEDSAVYLCASSASGGGTEAFFGQGTRLTVV.

V and J are TRBV29-1 and TRBJ2-7; D is tentatively TRBD1 or TRBD2 (7 bases each). V was trimmed by 3 bases and J by 7 bases, leaving 22 bases between them. The CDR3 spans 15 residues. Germline V CDR1 and CDR2: SQVTM, ANQGSEA. As DNA, the CDR3 is TGCAGCGTTGAGGGGGGGGACAGATCCCTTGGGGAGCAGTACTTC. Its translation: CSVEGGDRSLGEQYF.

This rearrangement joins TRBV7-2 to TRBJ2-6; 10 bases map to TRBD2. J was trimmed by 3 bases and V by 5 bases; bases with no gene match: 13. CDR3 length: 19 residues. The germline CDR1 and CDR2 sequences are SGHTA and FQGNSA. CDR3 region: CASSVTSGASWGGANVLTF. The CDR3 DNA is TGTGCCAGCAGCGTTACTAGCGGGGCCAGCTGGGGTGGGGCCAACGTCCTGACTTTC. Using reference TRBV7-2 and TRBJ2-6 for the parts outside the CDR3, the full variable domain is GAGVSQSPSNKVTEKGKDVELRCDPISGHTALYWYRQSLGQGLEFLIYFQGNSAPDKSGLPSDRFSAERTGGSVSTLTIQRTQQEDSAVYLCASSVTSGASWGGANVLTFGAGSRLTVL.

This rearrangement joins TRBV5-4 to TRBJ2-2, with D possibly TRBD2 on 6 matching bases. The CDR3 runs to 15 residues. V was clipped by 4 bases and J by 1 base, with 11 bases between them. Germline CDR1 is SGHNT and CDR2 is YYREEE (reference sequence). Here the CDR3 reads CASSPGAGNTGELFF. CDR3 coding DNA: TGTGCCAGCAGCCCGGGAGCGGGGAACACCGGGGAGCTGTTTTTT. Together with reference TRBV5-4 and TRBJ2-2, the CDR3 gives the full variable domain: ETGVTQSPTHLIKTRGQQVTLRCSSQSGHNTVSWYQQALGQGPQFIFQYYREEENGRGNFPPRFSGLQFPNYSSELNVNALELDDSALYLCASSPGAGNTGELFFGEGSRLTVL.

This clone was detected only once. This chain joins TRBV6-6 and TRBJ1-5; 7 bases are shared with TRBD1. Looked up from germline, CDR1 is MNHNY and CDR2 is SVGAGI (reference sequence). Trimming cost V 4 bases and J 2 bases; bases outside gene matches: 5. This CDR3 is 15 amino acids long. Here the CDR3 reads CASSSTGRRNQPQHF. Written as DNA, the CDR3 is TGTGCCAGCAGTTCGACAGGGCGTCGCAATCAGCCCCAGCATTTT.

DNA of the CDR3: TGTGCCAGCAGCCTCGGACATTTCCAGAACACTGAAGCTTTCTTT. Amino acids: CASSLGHFQNTEAFF. V gene TRBV4-2 combines with J gene TRBJ1-1; maybe TRBD1 (5 bases). CDR3 size: 15 residues. Germline values: CDR1 LGHNA, CDR2 YNFKEQ. The ends were cut back, 4 bases at V and 1 base at J, with 13 bases in the middle.

The chain recombines TRBV6-6 with TRBJ1-3; no reliable D call. Germline CDR1 and CDR2: MNHNY and SVGAGI (reference sequence). This CDR3 region has 13 residues. V was cut by 8 bases and J by 2 bases, with 10 bases left in between. This CDR3 is CASSRGTGNTIYF. CDR3 bases: TGTGCCAGCTCCCGGGGAACTGGAAACACCATATATTTT.

The V call is TRBV4-1, the J call TRBJ2-1; 7 nucleotides align to TRBD1. V dropped 6 bases and J dropped 5; count of bases not matched to a gene: 13. This CDR3 has 16 amino acids. CDR1 is MGHRA, CDR2 YSYEKL, per germline. The DNA for the CDR3 is TGCGCCAGCAGGTCCGCGGAAGGGGGCCCCCACAATGAGCAGTTCTTC. This encodes CASRSAEGGPHNEQFF.

This clone has just one count. This rearrangement joins TRBV6-6 to TRBJ2-2, with unresolved D. Germline V lookup: CDR1 MNHNY, CDR2 SVGAGI (reference sequence). The V gene lost 2 bases and the J gene lost 1 base, with 8 bases spanning the gap. The CDR3 extends over 15 amino acids. CDR3 bases: TGTGCCAGCAGTTACCCTCCTATGAACACCGGGGAGCTGTTTTTT. Its translation: CASSYPPMNTGELFF.

V is TRBV19 and J is TRBJ1-2, with 7 bases identical to TRBD1. The length of the CDR3 is 15 residues. The germline V gene encodes CDR1 LNHDA and CDR2 SQIVND (reference sequence). The V gene end was trimmed by 1 base and the J gene end by 6 bases; junction bases not matched to a gene: 8. The CDR3 loop reads CASSIVVGRGDGYTF. CDR3 DNA sequence: TGTGCCAGTAGTATAGTCGTGGGCAGGGGGGATGGCTACACCTTC.

The chain couples TRBV4-3 to TRBJ1-6, with D maybe TRBD1 (6 bases). With 8 bases removed from V and 7 bases from J, the gap between germline ends came to 12 bases. Per germline, CDR1 LGHNA and CDR2 YSLEER. This CDR3 is built from 13 residues. This CDR3 is CASQGQRNSPLHF. In nucleotides, the CDR3 is TGCGCCAGCCAGGGGCAAAGGAATTCACCCCTCCACTTT.